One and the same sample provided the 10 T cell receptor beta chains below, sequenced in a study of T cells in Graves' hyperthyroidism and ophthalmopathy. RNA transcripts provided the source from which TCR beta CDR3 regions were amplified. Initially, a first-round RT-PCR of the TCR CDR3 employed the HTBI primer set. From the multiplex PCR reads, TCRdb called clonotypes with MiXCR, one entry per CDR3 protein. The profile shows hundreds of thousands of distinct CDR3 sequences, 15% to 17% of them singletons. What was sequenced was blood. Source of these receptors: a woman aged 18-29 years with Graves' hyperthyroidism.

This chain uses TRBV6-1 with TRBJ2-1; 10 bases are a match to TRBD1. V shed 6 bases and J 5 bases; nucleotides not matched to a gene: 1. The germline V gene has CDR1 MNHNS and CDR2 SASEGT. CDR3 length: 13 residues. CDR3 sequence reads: CASRGTGDNEQFF. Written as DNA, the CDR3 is TGTGCCAGCAGGGGGACAGGGGACAATGAGCAGTTCTTC.

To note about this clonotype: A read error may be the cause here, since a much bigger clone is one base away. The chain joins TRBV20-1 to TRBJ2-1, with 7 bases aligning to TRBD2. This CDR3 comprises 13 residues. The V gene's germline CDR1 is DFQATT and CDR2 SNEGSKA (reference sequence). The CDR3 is CSAPKTAGNEQSF. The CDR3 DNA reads TGCAGTGCGCCCAAGACAGCGGGGAATGAGCAGTCCTTC.

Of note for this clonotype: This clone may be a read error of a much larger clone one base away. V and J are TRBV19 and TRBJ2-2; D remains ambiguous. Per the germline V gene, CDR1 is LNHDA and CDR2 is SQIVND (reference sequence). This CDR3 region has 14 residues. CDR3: CDSSRRANTGELFF. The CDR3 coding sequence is TGTGACAGTAGCAGACGTGCGAACACCGGGGAGCTGTTTTTT.

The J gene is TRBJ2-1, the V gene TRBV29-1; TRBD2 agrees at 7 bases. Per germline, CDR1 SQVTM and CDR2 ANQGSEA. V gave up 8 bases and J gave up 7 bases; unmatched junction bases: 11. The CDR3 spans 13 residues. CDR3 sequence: CSSLGGPWNEQFF. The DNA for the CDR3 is TGCAGCTCCCTGGGAGGGCCGTGGAATGAGCAGTTCTTC.

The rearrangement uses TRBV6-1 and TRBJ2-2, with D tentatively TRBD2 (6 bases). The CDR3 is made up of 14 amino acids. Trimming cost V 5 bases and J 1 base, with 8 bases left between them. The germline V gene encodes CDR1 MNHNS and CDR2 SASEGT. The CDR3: CASSSGRNTGELFF. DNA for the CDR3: TGTGCCAGCAGTTCCGGGAGGAACACCGGGGAGCTGTTTTTT.

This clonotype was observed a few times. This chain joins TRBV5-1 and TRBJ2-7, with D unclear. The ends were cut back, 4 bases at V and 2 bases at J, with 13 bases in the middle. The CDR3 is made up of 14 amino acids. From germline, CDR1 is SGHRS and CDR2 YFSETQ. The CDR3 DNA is TGCGCCAGCAGCCTGCTTTCCCAGCCCTACGAGCAGTACTTC. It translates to CASSLLSQPYEQYF.

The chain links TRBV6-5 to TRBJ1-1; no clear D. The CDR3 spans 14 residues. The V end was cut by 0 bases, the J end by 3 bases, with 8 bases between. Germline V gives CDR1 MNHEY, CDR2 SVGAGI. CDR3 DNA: TGTGCCAGCAGTTACTCCGGGTCAGACACTGAAGCTTTCTTT. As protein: CASSYSGSDTEAFF.

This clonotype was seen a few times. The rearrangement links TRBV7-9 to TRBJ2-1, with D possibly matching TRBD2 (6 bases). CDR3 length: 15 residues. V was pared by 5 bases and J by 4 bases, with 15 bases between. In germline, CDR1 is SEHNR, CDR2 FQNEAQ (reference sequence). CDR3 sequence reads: CASSPPWGDYNEQFF. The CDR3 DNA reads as TGTGCCAGCAGCCCCCCGTGGGGGGATTACAATGAGCAGTTCTTC. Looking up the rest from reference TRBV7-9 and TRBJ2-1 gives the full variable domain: DTGVSQNPRHKITKRGQNVTFRCDPISEHNRLYWYRQTLGQGPEFLTYFQNEAQLEKSRLLSDRFSAERPKGSFSTLEIQRTEQGDSAMYLCASSPPWGDYNEQFFGPGTRLTVL.

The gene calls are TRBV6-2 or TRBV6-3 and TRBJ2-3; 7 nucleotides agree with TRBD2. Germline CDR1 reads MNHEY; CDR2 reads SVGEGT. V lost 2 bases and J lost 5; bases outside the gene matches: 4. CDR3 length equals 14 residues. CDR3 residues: CASSYAGAVDTQYF. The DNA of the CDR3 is TGTGCCAGCAGTTACGCGGGAGCGGTAGATACGCAGTATTTT.

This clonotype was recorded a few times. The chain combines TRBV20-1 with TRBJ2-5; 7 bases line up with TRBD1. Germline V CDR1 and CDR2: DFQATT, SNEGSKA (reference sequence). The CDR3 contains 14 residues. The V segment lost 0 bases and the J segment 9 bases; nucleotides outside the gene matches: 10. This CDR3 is CSARDLGGAEAQYF. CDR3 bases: TGCAGTGCTAGAGATTTAGGGGGCGCGGAGGCCCAGTACTTC.